The 8 T cell receptor beta chains listed next were all sequenced from one sample in a study of blood T cell repertoires in COVID-19. Sequencing used immunoSEQ multiplex PCR; TCRdb keeps in-frame clones, though not all of them. Among 35,000 to 55,000 clones listed, about four fifths were seen once. The sample taken for sequencing was peripheral blood. All receptors derive from a woman in her sixties or seventies with acute or convalescent COVID-19.

There are a few counts of this clone. V and J are TRBV5-1 and TRBJ1-2, with 10 positions matching TRBD1. V was pared by 4 bases and J by 4 bases, with 7 bases of the junction left unmatched. Per germline, CDR1 SGHRS and CDR2 YFSETQ. This CDR3 has 15 residues. As DNA, the CDR3 is TGCGCCAGCAGCACGACAGGGGGCACGGGCTATGGCTACACCTTC. This gives the protein CASSTTGGTGYGYTF.

This chain links TRBV6-1 with TRBJ2-2; D is perhaps TRBD2 (7 bases). Per the germline V gene, CDR1 is MNHNS and CDR2 is SASEGT. The CDR3 consists of 16 residues. Trimming removed 2 bases at V and 4 bases at J, with 14 bases between. In DNA, the CDR3 is TGTGCCAGCAGTGAATTCACAGGGAGGGCCACCGGGGAGCTGTTTTTT. It is translated as CASSEFTGRATGELFF.

Only one count was recorded for this clone. V usage is TRBV7-2 and J usage is TRBJ2-5; D not certain. CDR1 is SGHTA and CDR2 is FQGNSA in the germline V gene. The CDR3 consists of 14 residues. The V gene lost 1 base and the J gene lost 4 bases, with 10 bases spanning the gap. The CDR3 bases are TGTGCCAGCAGCTTAGACGTCGGAGTAGAGACCCAGTACTTC. The encoded protein is CASSLDVGVETQYF.

The V gene is TRBV11-2, the J gene TRBJ2-2; 9 nucleotides line up with TRBD2. The CDR3 is 15 amino acids. Trimming took 3 bases from V and 7 from J; bases not matched to a gene: 6. The germline gives CDR1 SGHAT, CDR2 FQNNGV. CDR3 loop: CASSFLAGVSGELFF. For the CDR3, the DNA is TGTGCCAGCAGCTTTTTAGCGGGAGTAAGCGGGGAGCTGTTTTTT.

The chain combines TRBV7-2 with TRBJ1-4, with a possible D match to TRBD1 (5 bases). This CDR3 has 18 residues. Trimming removed 1 base at V and 8 bases at J, with 23 bases between. Germline values: CDR1 SGHTA, CDR2 FQGNSA. The CDR3: CASSLGSPMGLGGEKLFF. The CDR3 nucleotides are TGTGCCAGCAGCTTAGGTAGCCCCATGGGATTGGGGGGAGAAAAACTGTTTTTT.

This clone appeared a few times. The rearrangement uses TRBV7-3 and TRBJ2-7; 7 bases line up with TRBD2. Germline V gene lookup returns CDR1 SGHTA and CDR2 FQGTGA. After removal of 2 bases from V and 0 bases from J, the junction contained 4 bases not matched to a gene. The CDR3 covers 15 residues. CDR3 sequence: CASSLVGTNSYEQYF. The DNA of the CDR3 is TGTGCCAGCAGCTTAGTGGGGACTAACTCCTACGAGCAGTACTTC.

The rearrangement uses TRBV5-6 and TRBJ2-5; possible D gene TRBD2, 5 bases. Per germline, CDR1 SGHDT and CDR2 YYEEEE. V was cut by 4 bases and J by 4 bases, with 11 bases left in between. The CDR3 totals 13 residues. The CDR3 spells CASSQEVPETQYF. The CDR3 nucleotides read TGTGCCAGCAGCCAGGAGGTCCCAGAGACCCAGTACTTC.

V and J are TRBV7-2 and TRBJ1-6; no clear D. The CDR3 has 16 residues. Germline CDR1 is SGHTA and CDR2 is FQGNSA. The V and J ends lost 5 bases and 3 bases respectively, with 14 bases between them. The CDR3 bases are TGTGCCAGCAGCCCACGGAGGGCCCACTATAATTCACCCCTCCACTTT. Translation: CASSPRRAHYNSPLHF.